The clone carrying this T cell receptor (beta chain) has at least ten counts. The target antigen is unknown. The sample is drawn from a study of regulatory T cells in long-lasting Graves disease. As for time point: persistent/refractory GD, antithyroid drugs over 5 years with positive TRAb. The TCR library used RNA extracted from PBMCs. There are 17 residues in the CDR3. CDR1 is MDHEN and CDR2 is SYDVKM in the germline V gene. The V and J ends lost 6 bases and 6 bases, in that order; junction bases with no gene match: 15. Whole-study findings and limits: Peripheral blood alone, not thyroid tissue, underwent study. Whereas new patients shared about a thousand public clonotypes, persistent patients shared more, at 2,500 to 3,500. Repertoires from persistent disease leaned toward TRBV28, TRBJ1-2 and TRBJ2-5. TCR diversity was lower in persistent Graves' patients (versus newly diagnosed ones).

Through Arm-PCR of CDR3 regions and iRepertoire HTBI primers, TCR beta libraries were built. Via MiXCR, TCRdb re-called the multiplex PCR reads, giving one row per CDR3 protein. The repertoire holds some 280,000 distinct CDR3 sequences, with around 23% as singletons. Sample: peripheral blood mononuclear cells (PBMCs), taken when the disease was refractory, from a patient treated with antithyroid drugs. The clonotype comes from a female donor with Graves disease. V is TRBV28 and J is TRBJ2-7, with 12 bases matching TRBD2. This chain's CDR3 is CASRSLAGGLPNGEQYF. CDR3 sequence (DNA): TGTGCCAGCAGGTCCCTAGCGGGAGGGCTTCCCAATGGCGAGCAGTACTTC.